This TCR beta chain was identified during a study of cytomegalovirus exposure and HLA in healthy donors. Points from the study as a whole: Presence/absence results assume similar sequencing depth per donor, which may not hold. An analysis that was carried out later associated some 17,000 TCR beta sequences with HLA alleles at 0.05 false discovery rate.

The germline V gene encodes CDR1 SGHTA and CDR2 FQGNSA. The CDR3 length is 19 residues. V lost 5 bases, J lost 0 bases, and 20 bases lay in between. It was with 60 Vbeta and 13 Jbeta primers that the PCR ran. Original data processing: The count from a later analysis was some 80 million unique TCR beta chains, some 11 million of them shared. This table comes from immunoSEQ multiplex PCR, and its TCRdb copy is limited to in-frame clones, with some not included. That table furnishes V, J and clone size, whereas the DNA furnished D and trimming. The sample yields around 120,000 clones, roughly 80% seen once. As concerns this clone: Its antigen is not known.

The clonotype was recovered from a woman between 25 and 40 years old in good health and CMV-seropositive. Material: PBMCs. The genes are TRBV7-2 and TRBJ1-6, with a weak D call TRBD1 (6 bases). The CDR3 region is CASSLRDKRWSSYNSPLHF. CDR3 DNA sequence: TGTGCCAGCAGCCTCCGGGACAAACGATGGAGCTCCTATAATTCACCCCTCCACTTT.